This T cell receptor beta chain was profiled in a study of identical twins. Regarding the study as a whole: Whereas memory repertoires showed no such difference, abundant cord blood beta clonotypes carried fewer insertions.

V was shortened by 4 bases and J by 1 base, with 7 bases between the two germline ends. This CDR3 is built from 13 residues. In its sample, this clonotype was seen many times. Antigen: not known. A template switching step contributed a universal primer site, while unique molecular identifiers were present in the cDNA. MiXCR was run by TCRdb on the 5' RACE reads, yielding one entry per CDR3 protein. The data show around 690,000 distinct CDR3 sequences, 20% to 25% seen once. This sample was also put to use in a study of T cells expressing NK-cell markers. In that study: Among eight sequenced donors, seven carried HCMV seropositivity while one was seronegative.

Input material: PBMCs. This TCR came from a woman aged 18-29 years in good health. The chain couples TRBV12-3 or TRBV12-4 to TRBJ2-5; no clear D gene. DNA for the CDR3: TGTGCCAGCAGTTCCACGGTCCAAGAGACCCAGTACTTC. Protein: CASSSTVQETQYF.